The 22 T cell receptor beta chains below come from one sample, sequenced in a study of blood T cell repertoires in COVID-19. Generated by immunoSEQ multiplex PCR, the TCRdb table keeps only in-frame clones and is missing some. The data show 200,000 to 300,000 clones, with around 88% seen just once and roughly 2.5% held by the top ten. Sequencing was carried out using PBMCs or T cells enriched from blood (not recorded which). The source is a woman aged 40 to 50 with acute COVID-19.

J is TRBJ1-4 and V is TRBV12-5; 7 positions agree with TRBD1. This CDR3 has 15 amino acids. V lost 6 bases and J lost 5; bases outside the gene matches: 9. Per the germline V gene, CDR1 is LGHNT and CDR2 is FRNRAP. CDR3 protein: CASGLGTVTNEKLFF. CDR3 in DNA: TGTGCTAGTGGGCTGGGGACAGTTACGAATGAAAAACTGTTTTTT. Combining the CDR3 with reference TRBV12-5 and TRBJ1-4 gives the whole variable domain DARVTQTPRHKVTEMGQEVTMRCQPILGHNTVFWYRQTMMQGLELLAYFRNRAPLDDSGMPKDRFSAEMPDATLATLKIQPSEPRDSAVYFCASGLGTVTNEKLFFGSGTQLSVL.

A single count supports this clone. CDR3 sequence reads: CAWSDRGSEAFF. CDR3 nucleotides: TGTGCCTGGTCGGACAGGGGATCTGAAGCTTTCTTT. The V gene is TRBV30, the J gene TRBJ1-1, with TRBD1 matching over 9 bases. From germline, CDR1 is GTSNPN and CDR2 SVGIG (reference sequence). The CDR3 contains 12 residues. Trimming at V came to 5 bases and at J to 6 bases, leaving 4 bases not matched to a gene. Complete variable domain (other parts from reference TRBV30 and TRBJ1-1): SQTIHQWPATLVQPVGSPLSLECTVEGTSNPNLYWYRQAAGRGLQLLFYSVGIGQISSEVPQNLSASRPQDRQFILSSKKLLLSDSGFYLCAWSDRGSEAFFGQGTRLTVV.

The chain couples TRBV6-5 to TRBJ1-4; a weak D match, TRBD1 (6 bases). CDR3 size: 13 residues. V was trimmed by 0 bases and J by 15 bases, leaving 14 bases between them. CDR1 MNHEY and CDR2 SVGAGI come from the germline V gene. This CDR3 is CASSYSTRGGLFF. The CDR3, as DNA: TGTGCCAGCAGTTACTCGACCAGGGGCGGGTTGTTTTTT.

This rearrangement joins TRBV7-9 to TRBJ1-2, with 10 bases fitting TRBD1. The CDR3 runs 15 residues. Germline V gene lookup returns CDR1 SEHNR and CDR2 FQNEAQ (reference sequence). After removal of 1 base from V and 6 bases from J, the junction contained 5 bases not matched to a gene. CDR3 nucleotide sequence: TGTGCCAGCAGCTTAGTTGGACAGGGGGTGAATGGCTACACCTTC. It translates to CASSLVGQGVNGYTF.

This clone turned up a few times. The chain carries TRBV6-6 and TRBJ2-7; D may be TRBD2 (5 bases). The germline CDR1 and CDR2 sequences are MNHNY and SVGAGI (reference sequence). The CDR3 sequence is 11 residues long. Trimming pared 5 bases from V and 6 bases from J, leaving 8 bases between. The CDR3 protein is CASSGGIEQYF. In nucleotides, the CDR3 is TGTGCCAGCAGTGGAGGAATCGAGCAGTACTTC.

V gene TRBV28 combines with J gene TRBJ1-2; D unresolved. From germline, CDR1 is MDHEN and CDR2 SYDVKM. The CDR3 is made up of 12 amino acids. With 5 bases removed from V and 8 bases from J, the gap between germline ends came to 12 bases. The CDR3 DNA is TGTGCCAGCAGTACCCCGCCCGGGGGCTACACCTTC. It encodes CASSTPPGGYTF.

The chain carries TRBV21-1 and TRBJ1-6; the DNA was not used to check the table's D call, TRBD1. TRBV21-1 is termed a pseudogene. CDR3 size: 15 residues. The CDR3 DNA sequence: TGTGCCAAAACCTTACGGCCAGGCTATAATTCACCCCTCCACTTT. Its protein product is CAKTLRPGYNSPLHF.

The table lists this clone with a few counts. The CDR3 DNA follows: TGTGCCAGCAGTGAAGTTCTAGCGGCATCTGGTGAGCAGTTCTTC. It codes for CASSEVLAASGEQFF. The V call is TRBV2, the J call TRBJ2-1, with 7 bases matching TRBD2. The junction had 9 bases not matched to a gene; V was cut back by 1 base and J by 9 bases. The CDR3 is made up of 15 amino acids. Germline V CDR1 and CDR2: SNHLY, FYNNEI.

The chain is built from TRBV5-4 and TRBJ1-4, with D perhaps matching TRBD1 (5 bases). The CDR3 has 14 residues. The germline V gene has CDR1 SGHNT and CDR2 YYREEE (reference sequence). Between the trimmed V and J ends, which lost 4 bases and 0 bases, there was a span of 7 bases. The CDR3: CASSPGATNEKLFF. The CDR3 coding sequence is TGTGCCAGCAGCCCGGGGGCAACTAATGAAAAACTGTTTTTT.

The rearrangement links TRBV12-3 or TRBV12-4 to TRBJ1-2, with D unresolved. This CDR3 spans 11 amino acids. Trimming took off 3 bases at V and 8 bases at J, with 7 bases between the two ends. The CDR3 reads CASSFSQGYTF. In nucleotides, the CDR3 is TGTGCCAGCAGTTTTTCCCAGGGCTACACCTTC.

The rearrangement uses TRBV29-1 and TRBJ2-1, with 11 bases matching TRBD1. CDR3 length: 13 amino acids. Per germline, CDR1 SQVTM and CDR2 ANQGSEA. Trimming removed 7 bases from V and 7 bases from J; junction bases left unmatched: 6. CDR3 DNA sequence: TGCAGCGGGAGGACAGGGGGCTGGAATGAGCAGTTCTTC. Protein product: CSGRTGGWNEQFF.

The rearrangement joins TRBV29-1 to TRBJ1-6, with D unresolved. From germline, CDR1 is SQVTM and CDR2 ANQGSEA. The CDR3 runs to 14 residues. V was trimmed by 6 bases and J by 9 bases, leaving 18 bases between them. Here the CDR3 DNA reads TGCAGCGTCGCTTATACAGCGGGCGGTTCACCCCTCCACTTT. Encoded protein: CSVAYTAGGSPLHF.

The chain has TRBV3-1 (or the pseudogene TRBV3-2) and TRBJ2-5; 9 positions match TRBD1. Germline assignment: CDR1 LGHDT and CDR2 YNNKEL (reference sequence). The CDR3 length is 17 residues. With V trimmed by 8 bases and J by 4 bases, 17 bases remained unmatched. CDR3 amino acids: CASSNRGRTGVSETQYF. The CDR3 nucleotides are TGTGCCAGCTCAAATCGGGGCAGGACAGGGGTTTCAGAGACCCAGTACTTC.

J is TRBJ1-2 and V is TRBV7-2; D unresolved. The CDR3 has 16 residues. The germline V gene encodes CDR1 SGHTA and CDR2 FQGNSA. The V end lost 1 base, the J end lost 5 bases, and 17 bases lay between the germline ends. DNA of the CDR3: TGTGCCAGCAGCTTAGTAACGAGGGTCTTAGCATATGGCTACACCTTC. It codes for CASSLVTRVLAYGYTF.

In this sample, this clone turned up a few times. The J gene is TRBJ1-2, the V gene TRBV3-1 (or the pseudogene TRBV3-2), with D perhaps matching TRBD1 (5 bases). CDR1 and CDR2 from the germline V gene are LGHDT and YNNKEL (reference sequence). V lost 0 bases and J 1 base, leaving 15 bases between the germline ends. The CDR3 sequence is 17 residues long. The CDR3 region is CASSQEDRGGDNYGYTF. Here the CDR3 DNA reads TGTGCCAGCAGCCAAGAGGATCGGGGAGGGGATAACTATGGCTACACCTTC.

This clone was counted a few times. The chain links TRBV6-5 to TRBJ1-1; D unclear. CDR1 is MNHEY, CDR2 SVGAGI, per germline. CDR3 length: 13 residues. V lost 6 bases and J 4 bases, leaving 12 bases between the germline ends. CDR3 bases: TGTGCCAGCAGAAATTCGCGGGGCACTGAAGCTTTCTTT. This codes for CASRNSRGTEAFF.

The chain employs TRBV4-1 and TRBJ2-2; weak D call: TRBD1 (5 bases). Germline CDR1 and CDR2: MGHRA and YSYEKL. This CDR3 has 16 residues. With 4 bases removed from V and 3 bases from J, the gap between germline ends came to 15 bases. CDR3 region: CASSPPWGRDTGELFF. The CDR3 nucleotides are TGCGCCAGCAGCCCGCCCTGGGGCCGGGACACCGGGGAGCTGTTTTTT.

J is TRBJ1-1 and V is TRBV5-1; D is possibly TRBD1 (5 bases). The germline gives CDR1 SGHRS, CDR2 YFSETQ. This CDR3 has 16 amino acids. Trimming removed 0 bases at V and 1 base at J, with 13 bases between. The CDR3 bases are TGCGCCAGCAGCTTGGAGTGGGGGGGAAGGAACACTGAAGCTTTCTTT. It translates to CASSLEWGGRNTEAFF.

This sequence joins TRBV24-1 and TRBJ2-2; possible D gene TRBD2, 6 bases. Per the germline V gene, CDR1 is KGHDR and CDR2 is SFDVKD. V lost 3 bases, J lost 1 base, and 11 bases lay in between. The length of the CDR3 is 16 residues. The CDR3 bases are TGTGCCACCAGTGATCCGGGACTGATGAACACCGGGGAGCTGTTTTTT. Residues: CATSDPGLMNTGELFF.

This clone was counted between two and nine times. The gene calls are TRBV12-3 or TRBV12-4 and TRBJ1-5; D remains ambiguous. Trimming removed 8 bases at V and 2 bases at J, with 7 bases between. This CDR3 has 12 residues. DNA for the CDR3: TGTGCCAGCCAGGTGGGCAATCAGCCCCAGCATTTT. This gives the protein CASQVGNQPQHF.

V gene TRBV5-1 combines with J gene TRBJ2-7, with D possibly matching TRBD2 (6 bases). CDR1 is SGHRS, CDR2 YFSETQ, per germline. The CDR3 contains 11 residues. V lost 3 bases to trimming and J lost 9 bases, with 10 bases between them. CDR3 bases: TGCGCCAGCAGCTCGGGACTCCGGCAGTACTTC. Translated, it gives CASSSGLRQYF.

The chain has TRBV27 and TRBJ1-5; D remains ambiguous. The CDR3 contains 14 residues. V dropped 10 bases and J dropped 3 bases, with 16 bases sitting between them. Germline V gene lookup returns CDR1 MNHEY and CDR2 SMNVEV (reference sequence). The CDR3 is CATRGGRTNQPQHF. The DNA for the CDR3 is TGTGCCACCCGAGGAGGGCGGACCAATCAGCCCCAGCATTTT.